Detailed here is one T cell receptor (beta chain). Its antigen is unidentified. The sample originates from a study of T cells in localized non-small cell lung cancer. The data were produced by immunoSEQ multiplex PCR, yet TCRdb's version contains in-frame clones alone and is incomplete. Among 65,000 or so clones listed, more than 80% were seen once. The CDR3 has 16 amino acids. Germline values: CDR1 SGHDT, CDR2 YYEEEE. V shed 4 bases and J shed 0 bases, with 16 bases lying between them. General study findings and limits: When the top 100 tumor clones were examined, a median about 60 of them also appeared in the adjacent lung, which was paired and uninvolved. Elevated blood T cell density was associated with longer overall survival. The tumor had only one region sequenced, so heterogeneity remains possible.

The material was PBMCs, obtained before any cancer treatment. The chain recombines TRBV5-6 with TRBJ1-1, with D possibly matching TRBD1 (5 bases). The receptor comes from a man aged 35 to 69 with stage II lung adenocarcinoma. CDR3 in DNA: TGTGCCAGCAGCCCGCGACGACAGACCATGAACACTGAAGCTTTCTTT. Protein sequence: CASSPRRQTMNTEAFF.